The clone carrying this T cell receptor beta chain was observed a few times. What it binds is not known. The protocol was immunoSEQ multiplex PCR, while the TCRdb copy is restricted to in-frame clones and leaves out a portion. The sample includes about 66,000 clones, 70% to 80% of them seen just once. V dropped 5 bases and J dropped 3; count of bases not matched to a gene: 7. In germline, CDR1 is LNHDA, CDR2 SQIVND (reference sequence). This CDR3 region has 15 residues. Mismatch repair deficiency was confirmed in all patients, by PCR or immunohistochemistry. TCR sequencing covered a few patients who responded to pembrolizumab. This entry comes from a study of PD-1 blockade in mismatch repair-deficient tumors. As for the study in general: Patients had around 11 mismatch repair-deficient cancer types and were previously treated and progressing. Whole-study results and caveats: Rapid post-treatment expansion, then contraction, generally preceding radiologic response, marked tumor-resident clones.

Sequences were derived from peripheral blood, sampled 2 weeks after starting pembrolizumab. The chain is built from TRBV19 and TRBJ2-7; TRBD1 matches at 10 bases. The source of this sequence is an adult with mismatch repair-deficient cancer. DNA of the CDR3: TGTGCCAGTAGTGAGACAGGGGGCGGATACTACGAGCAGTACTTC. This codes for CASSETGGGYYEQYF.